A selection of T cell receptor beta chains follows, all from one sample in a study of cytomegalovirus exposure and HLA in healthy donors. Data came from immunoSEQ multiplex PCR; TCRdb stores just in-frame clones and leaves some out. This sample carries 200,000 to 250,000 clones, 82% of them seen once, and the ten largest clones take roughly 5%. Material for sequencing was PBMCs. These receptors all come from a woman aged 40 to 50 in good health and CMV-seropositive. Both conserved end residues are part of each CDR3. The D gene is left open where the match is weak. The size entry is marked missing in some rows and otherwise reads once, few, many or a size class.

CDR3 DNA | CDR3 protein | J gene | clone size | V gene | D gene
TGTGCCAGCAGCTTAGCGCCCGCGTTCGGGGACACTGAAGCTTTCTTT | CASSLAPAFGDTEAFF | TRBJ1-1 | few | TRBV7-9 | .
TGTGCCAGCTCACAGGGACAGGGAGCCTACAATGAGCAGTTCTTC | CASSQGQGAYNEQFF | TRBJ2-1 | . | TRBV18 | TRBD1
TGTGCCTGGAGTACAGGGACCTACGAGCAGTACTTC | CAWSTGTYEQYF | TRBJ2-7 | . | TRBV30 | .
TGTGCCAGCAGTCAAGATCAGGGCGGGGGGGCGTACGAGCAGTACTTC | CASSQDQGGGAYEQYF | TRBJ2-7 | few | TRBV9 | TRBD2
TGCGCCAGCAGCCAAGAATACCTAGCGACCAACACCGGGGAGCTGTTTTTT | CASSQEYLATNTGELFF | TRBJ2-2 | once | TRBV4-3 | .
TGCAGCGGTCGTAATAGCAATCAGCCCCAGCATTTT | CSGRNSNQPQHF | TRBJ1-5 | . | TRBV29-1 | .
TGTGCCAGCTCACCATCAGGGGATGGGAATCAGCCCCAGCATTTT | CASSPSGDGNQPQHF | TRBJ1-5 | . | TRBV18 | .
TGTGCCAGCAGTTCAGCCCTGGACAGGGGAAAGGAAAAACTGTTTTTT | CASSSALDRGKEKLFF | TRBJ1-4 | many | TRBV27 | TRBD1
TGTGCCAGCAGTATTTACAGGGAGAACACTGAAGCTTTCTTT | CASSIYRENTEAFF | TRBJ1-1 | few | TRBV6-1 | .
TGTGCCAGCAGATCGCAGGGGGCGCGAACCGGGGAGCTGTTTTTT | CASRSQGARTGELFF | TRBJ2-2 | . | TRBV11-3 | TRBD1
TGCGCCAGCAGCGGCGGGACTAGCGGGTTGGAGACCCAGTACTTC | CASSGGTSGLETQYF | TRBJ2-5 | . | TRBV5-1 | TRBD2
TGTGCCAGTAGTATTACAGGTAACACTGAAGCTTTCTTT | CASSITGNTEAFF | TRBJ1-1 | . | TRBV19 | .
TGTGCCAGTAGTATGACAGGGGGCGAAATGAGGGATAGGCATTTT | CASSMTGGEMRDRHF | TRBJ1-5 | . | TRBV19 | TRBD1
TGTGCCTGGAGTGGGACTAGCGGGAGACCCGGGGAGCTGTTTTTT | CAWSGTSGRPGELFF | TRBJ2-2 | . | TRBV30 | TRBD2
TGTGCCAGCAGTGAGGAACAGGGTTATGGCTACACCTTC | CASSEEQGYGYTF | TRBJ1-2 | once | TRBV6-4 | .
TGCGCCAGCAGCCAAGAAAACAGGCCAACAGATACGCAGTATTTT | CASSQENRPTDTQYF | TRBJ2-3 | . | TRBV4-3 | .
TGTGCCAGCAGCTTACTAGCGGGGGTTGAGCAGTTCTTC | CASSLLAGVEQFF | TRBJ2-1 | . | TRBV11-3 | TRBD2
TGTGCCAGTAGTTGGGACCGGGACAGGGGCTTAGAGGATGGCTACACCTTC | CASSWDRDRGLEDGYTF | TRBJ1-2 | . | TRBV19 | TRBD1
TGTGCCAGCAACGGACAGAAGGCCTTCTTC | CASNGQKAFF | TRBJ2-7 | . | TRBV25-1 | .
TGTGCCAGCAGCATACAGGACCTCGGACACTATGGCTACACCTTC | CASSIQDLGHYGYTF | TRBJ1-2 | few | TRBV6-1 | .
TGTGCCATCACCCAACCTAGGTCTGGAGACACCATATATTTT | CAITQPRSGDTIYF | TRBJ1-3 | . | TRBV10-3 | .
TGTGCCAGCACCGCCGGGACAGTCTATGGCTACACCTTC | CASTAGTVYGYTF | TRBJ1-2 | once | TRBV6-5 | TRBD1
TGCAGCGTGATGGACAGTAAAGAGACCCAGTACTTC | CSVMDSKETQYF | TRBJ2-5 | . | TRBV29-1 | .
TGTGCCAGTAGTATTTCCGGCGGGGAGACCCAGTACTTC | CASSISGGETQYF | TRBJ2-5 | . | TRBV19 | .
TGTGCTAGTAAGGATAGGGGCTACTATGGCTACACCTTC | CASKDRGYYGYTF | TRBJ1-2 | . | TRBV19 | .
TGTGCCAGCAGCGGTCAGGGTACCGGGGAGCTGTTTTTT | CASSGQGTGELFF | TRBJ2-2 | . | TRBV7-2 | .
TGTGCCAGCCTTGGGAGGGGTTCATCCTACGAGCAGTACTTC | CASLGRGSSYEQYF | TRBJ2-7 | . | TRBV6-5 | TRBD2
TGTGCCAGCAGTTTCTGGCAGGGTGCAACTGAAGCTTTCTTT | CASSFWQGATEAFF | TRBJ1-1 | . | TRBV28 | .